This entry features one T cell receptor beta chain sequence. Its antigen is currently unknown. This CDR3 has 14 amino acids. Trimming shortened V by 3 bases and J by 6 bases, and 14 bases separated the two germline ends. CDR1 is MNHEY and CDR2 is SMNVEV in the germline V gene (reference sequence). Presence of unique molecular identifiers characterized the TCR beta cDNA libraries. Once about 0.95 to 10 million T cells were used, hundreds of thousands of cDNA molecules resulted. In TCRdb, the PCR reads were re-called with MiXCR into one record per CDR3 protein. The repertoire holds under 650,000 distinct CDR3 sequences, with around 47% as singletons. The entry originates in a study of post-analysis software for immune sequencing data. Study as a whole: Included among the disease courses, which were recorded for the cohort, were relapsing-remitting, secondary progressive and progressive-relapsing multiple sclerosis.

The study, taken as a whole, reports: Controls had significantly higher normalized Chao1 diversity than multiple sclerosis patients. Patients carried roughly 5 TRBV segments more frequently than controls did, and TRBV5-6, TRBV5-1 and TRBV20-1 were among them.

The gene calls are TRBV27 and TRBJ1-1; no clear D. The material sequenced was blood. This clonotype originated in a girl aged 10-17 years with multiple sclerosis. This CDR3 reads CASSLKTPNSEAFF. DNA for the CDR3: TGTGCCAGCAGTTTGAAAACCCCAAATTCTGAAGCTTTCTTT.